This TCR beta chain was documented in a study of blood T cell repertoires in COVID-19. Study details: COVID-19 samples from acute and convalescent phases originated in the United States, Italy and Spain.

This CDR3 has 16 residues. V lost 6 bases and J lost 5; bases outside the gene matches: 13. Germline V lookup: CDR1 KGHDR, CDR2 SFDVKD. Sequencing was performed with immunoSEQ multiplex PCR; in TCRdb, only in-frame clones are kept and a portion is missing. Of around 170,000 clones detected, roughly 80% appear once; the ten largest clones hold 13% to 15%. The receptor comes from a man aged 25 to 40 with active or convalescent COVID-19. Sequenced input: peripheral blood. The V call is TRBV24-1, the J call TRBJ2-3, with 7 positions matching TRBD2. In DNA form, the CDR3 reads TGTGCCACCAGTTACGGTTCGGGAGGTCCGAGAGATACGCAGTATTTT. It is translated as CATSYGSGGPRDTQYF.